This TCR beta chain derives from a study of T cell responses to AZD1222 COVID-19 vaccine. Study conclusions and caveats: Reportedly, nearly half of unique spike TCRs recognized epitopes outside B.1.351/B.1.1.7 mutations. Two AZD1222 administrations were followed by greater Spike-specific TCR breadth and depth. Only five or six AZD1222 recipients were seropositive at baseline. The donor cohort was predominantly white British with a female majority, and clonal diversity may have been underestimated.

This clone was seen just once. The antigen is not known. Method: immunoSEQ multiplex PCR; TCRdb's copy keeps in-frame clones and lacks some. This table holds 200,000 or so clones, approximately 91% found once. This CDR3 region has 16 residues. Trimming cost V 5 bases and J 4 bases; bases outside gene matches: 9. Germline CDR1 SGHVS, CDR2 FNYEAQ. The chain recombines TRBV7-6 with TRBJ1-4, with 8 positions matching TRBD1. The specimen was peripheral blood, collected on day 0 of AZD1222 vaccination. This clonotype was sampled from an adult in good health. CDR3 coding DNA: TGTGCCAGCAGCAAGACAGGGGTGGGGGGTAATGAAAAACTGTTTTTT. Protein: CASSKTGVGGNEKLFF.